These 22 T cell receptor beta chains were all obtained from the same sample, sequenced in a study of beta chain features in type 1 diabetes. Investigators reverse transcribed all isolated RNA, so they sequenced expressed TCRB transcripts. This table comes from immunoSEQ multiplex PCR, and its TCRdb copy is limited to in-frame clones, with some not included. The sample gives hundreds of thousands of clones, about 14% of which show up once; about 0.097% is in the top ten. The specimen sequenced was naive CD4+ T cells from blood. The origin of the receptors is a man between 18 and 29 years old in good health.

The table lists this clone with a few counts. V usage is TRBV18 and J usage is TRBJ2-1, with D perhaps TRBD2 (5 bases). Germline CDR1 is KGHSH and CDR2 is LQKENI. The CDR3 is 16 residues long. V lost 5 bases and J lost 3, with 17 bases in between. The CDR3 DNA sequence: TGTGCCAGCTCAGTCAAAGCGGCAGGCCGCTACAATGAGCAGTTCTTC. Amino acids: CASSVKAAGRYNEQFF.

The sample holds a few counts of this clone. The rearrangement links TRBV6-1 to TRBJ2-5, with 9 bases that match TRBD1. This CDR3 contains 16 residues. Germline CDR1 is MNHNS and CDR2 is SASEGT. V dropped 4 bases and J dropped 5; count of bases not matched to a gene: 11. CDR3 coding DNA: TGTGCCAGCAGTGCGGGACAGGGACGGTCTGCGGAGACCCAGTACTTC. It codes for CASSAGQGRSAETQYF.

With regard to this clone: This CDR3 is also generated by other DNA sequences in the sample. The chain has TRBV28 and TRBJ2-5, with D possibly TRBD2 on 5 matching bases. CDR1 is MDHEN and CDR2 is SYDVKM in the germline V gene. The V end lost 2 bases, the J end lost 4 bases, and 8 bases lay between the germline ends. The CDR3 contains 13 residues. CDR3: CASSLGRIETQYF. The CDR3 region has the DNA TGTGCCAGCAGTTTAGGGAGAATAGAGACCCAGTACTTC.

The chain has TRBV4-1 and TRBJ2-5; 15 bases map to TRBD2. J was trimmed by 5 bases and V by 4 bases; bases with no gene match: 8. This CDR3 has 17 amino acids. Germline lookup yields CDR1 MGHRA and CDR2 YSYEKL. The CDR3 DNA sequence: TGCGCCAGCAGCCTAGGACTAGCGGGGGGGCCACAGGAGACCCAGTACTTC. It codes for CASSLGLAGGPQETQYF.

The genes are TRBV7-2 and TRBJ1-2; 9 bases align to TRBD1. V lost 1 base, J lost 4 bases, and 4 bases stayed unmatched. Germline V gives CDR1 SGHTA, CDR2 FQGNSA. This CDR3 has 15 residues. The CDR3 here is CASSLGQGESYGYTF. The CDR3 nucleotides read TGTGCCAGCAGCTTAGGACAGGGGGAAAGCTATGGCTACACCTTC.

This clone has just a few counts. The J gene is TRBJ1-4, the V gene TRBV2; TRBD1 matches at 9 bases. V shed 6 bases and J 7 bases; nucleotides not matched to a gene: 9. The CDR3 is 15 amino acids. Germline lookup yields CDR1 SNHLY and CDR2 FYNNEI. The CDR3 region has the DNA TGTGCCAGCAGCGCAACCGGGACAGGGTCTGAAAAACTGTTTTTT. It codes for CASSATGTGSEKLFF. The full variable domain, with the rest looked up from reference TRBV2 and TRBJ1-4, is EPEVTQTPSHQVTQMGQEVILRCVPISNHLYFYWYRQILGQKVEFLVSFYNNEISEKSEIFDDQFSVERPDGSNFTLKIRSTKLEDSAMYFCASSATGTGSEKLFFGSGTQLSVL.

V usage is TRBV5-6 and J usage is TRBJ2-2; tentatively, D is TRBD1 (6 bases). Trimming removed 6 bases at V and 3 bases at J, with 12 bases between. The CDR3 length is 14 residues. The germline V gene encodes CDR1 SGHDT and CDR2 YYEEEE. CDR3 DNA: TGTGCCAGCAAGAGGGACACTTACACCGGGGAGCTGTTTTTT. The encoded protein is CASKRDTYTGELFF. Together with reference TRBV5-6 and TRBJ2-2, the CDR3 gives the full variable domain: DAGVTQSPTHLIKTRGQQVTLRCSPKSGHDTVSWYQQALGQGPQFIFQYYEEEERQRGNFPDRFSGHQFPNYSSELNVNALLLGDSALYLCASKRDTYTGELFFGEGSRLTVL.

This clone was seen more than once but under ten times. The rearrangement links TRBV11-2 to TRBJ2-7, with 8 positions matching TRBD1. Germline V CDR1 and CDR2: SGHAT, FQNNGV. Trimming took 5 bases from V and 2 from J; bases not matched to a gene: 8. The length of the CDR3 is 15 residues. CDR3 amino acids: CASSPRVTGAYEQYF. CDR3 coding DNA: TGTGCCAGCAGCCCAAGGGTGACAGGGGCCTACGAGCAGTACTTC.

The chain is built from TRBV19 and TRBJ2-3, with TRBD2 matching 9 bases. Germline V CDR1 and CDR2: LNHDA, SQIVND (reference sequence). The V gene end was trimmed by 5 bases and the J gene end by 0 bases; junction bases not matched to a gene: 6. CDR3 length equals 16 residues. In DNA form, the CDR3 reads TGTGCCAGTAGTGCTCCTAGCGGGACAAGCACAGATACGCAGTATTTT. This codes for CASSAPSGTSTDTQYF.

This clone has more than one count but fewer than ten. J is TRBJ2-1 and V is TRBV5-1; maybe TRBD2 (5 bases). Trimming took 0 bases from V and 4 from J, leaving 14 bases between them. This CDR3 comprises 16 residues. Germline CDR1 SGHRS, CDR2 YFSETQ. Here the CDR3 DNA reads TGCGCCAGCAGCTTGGCTGCGAGGGCCCCTTACAATGAGCAGTTCTTC. Translation: CASSLAARAPYNEQFF.

The chain carries TRBV19 and TRBJ2-1, with unresolved D. The V end lost 7 bases, the J end lost 1 base, and 17 bases lay between the germline ends. The CDR3 sequence is 16 residues long. Germline CDR1 LNHDA, CDR2 SQIVND (reference sequence). CDR3 coding DNA: TGTGCCAGTACATTTTCGACGGACCAGTCCTACAATGAGCAGTTCTTC. This codes for CASTFSTDQSYNEQFF.

The rearrangement links TRBV6-5 to TRBJ1-2; the D gene is possibly TRBD1 (5 bases). This CDR3 spans 13 amino acids. V lost 0 bases and J lost 4, with 6 bases in between. Per germline, CDR1 MNHEY and CDR2 SVGAGI. CDR3 in amino acids: CASSYSGGYGYTF. The CDR3 DNA sequence: TGTGCCAGCAGTTACTCGGGGGGCTATGGCTACACCTTC.

This clone was observed a handful of times. The chain links TRBV4-3 to TRBJ2-2, with a weak D call TRBD2 (5 bases). The CDR3 runs to 14 residues. Germline CDR1 is LGHNA and CDR2 is YSLEER. Trimming removed 0 bases from V and 6 bases from J, with 8 bases in between. In DNA, the CDR3 is TGCGCCAGCAGCCAAGATGAGAGGGCCGGGGAGCTGTTTTTT. Protein: CASSQDERAGELFF.

The rearrangement joins TRBV14 to TRBJ2-3; 8 nucleotides align to TRBD1. Germline CDR1 and CDR2: SGHDN and FVKESK. The CDR3 has 15 amino acids. V gave up 2 bases and J gave up 1 base; unmatched junction bases: 2. This CDR3 is CASSQQGAGTDTQYF. In DNA, the CDR3 is TGTGCCAGCAGCCAACAGGGGGCCGGCACAGATACGCAGTATTTT.

The chain recombines TRBV7-3 with TRBJ2-3; no clear D. Trimming cost V 0 bases and J 6 bases, with 10 bases left between them. This CDR3 comprises 14 residues. Per the germline V gene, CDR1 is SGHTA and CDR2 is FQGTGA. The CDR3 region has the DNA TGTGCCAGCAGCTTAACGACCTGGGGTGATACGCAGTATTTT. Residues: CASSLTTWGDTQYF. The full variable domain, rest sourced from reference TRBV7-3 and TRBJ2-3, is GAGVSQTPSNKVTEKGKYVELRCDPISGHTALYWYRQSLGQGPEFLIYFQGTGAADDSGLPNDRFFAVRPEGSVSTLKIQRTERGDSAVYLCASSLTTWGDTQYFGPGTRLTVL.

This clone was found a few times. The V call is TRBV7-2, the J call TRBJ2-5, with a possible D match to TRBD2 (6 bases). This CDR3 contains 14 residues. The V end lost 1 base, the J end lost 4 bases, and 10 bases lay between the germline ends. Germline values: CDR1 SGHTA, CDR2 FQGNSA. The CDR3 region is CASSLERRGETQYF. The CDR3 DNA reads as TGTGCCAGCAGCTTAGAGCGGCGGGGAGAGACCCAGTACTTC.

The chain joins TRBV7-2 to TRBJ1-2; TRBD1 matches 10 bases. The V gene end was trimmed by 2 bases and the J gene end by 4 bases; junction bases not matched to a gene: 4. Germline lookup yields CDR1 SGHTA and CDR2 FQGNSA. CDR3 length equals 15 residues. For the CDR3, the DNA is TGTGCCAGCAGCTTATGGGACAGGGGTACCTATGGCTACACCTTC. As protein: CASSLWDRGTYGYTF.

This clone was seen only a few times. The chain employs TRBV7-9 and TRBJ1-1; D is possibly TRBD1 (6 bases). Trimming shortened V by 5 bases and J by 8 bases, and 15 bases separated the two germline ends. Germline V gene sequence: CDR1 SEHNR, CDR2 FQNEAQ (reference sequence). This CDR3 comprises 13 residues. CDR3 DNA: TGTGCCAGCAGCACGCAGGGGAGGGTAGAAGCTTTCTTT. Residues: CASSTQGRVEAFF.

V is TRBV13 and J is TRBJ2-5; D gene unclear. CDR1 PRHDT and CDR2 FYEKMQ come from the germline V gene (reference sequence). V was clipped by 4 bases and J by 2 bases, with 5 bases between them. This CDR3 is 12 amino acids long. The CDR3 bases are TGTGCCAGCAGCTCCCATCAAGAGACCCAGTACTTC. Translated, it gives CASSSHQETQYF.

The chain is built from TRBV5-1 and TRBJ2-3; TRBD2 aligns across 9 bases. This CDR3 comprises 16 residues. The V and J ends lost 5 bases and 0 bases, in that order; junction bases with no gene match: 7. From germline, CDR1 is SGHRS and CDR2 YFSETQ. CDR3 nucleotide sequence: TGCGCCAGCAGGGGATTAGCGGGAGTGAGCACAGATACGCAGTATTTT. Translation gives CASRGLAGVSTDTQYF. Supplemented by reference TRBV5-1 and TRBJ2-3, the full variable domain reads KAGVTQTPRYLIKTRGQQVTLSCSPISGHRSVSWYQQTPGQGLQFLFEYFSETQRNKGNFPGRFSGRQFSNSRSEMNVSTLELGDSALYLCASRGLAGVSTDTQYFGPGTRLTVL.

The table lists this clone with a few counts. The chain recombines TRBV29-1 with TRBJ1-1; maybe TRBD1 (5 bases). The CDR3 has 13 residues. V lost 7 bases to trimming and J lost 11 bases, with 23 bases between them. Germline V CDR1 and CDR2: SQVTM, ANQGSEA. CDR3 sequence: CSANGQGRWRAFF. The CDR3 DNA reads TGCAGCGCCAATGGGCAGGGACGGTGGAGGGCTTTCTTT.

J is TRBJ2-6 and V is TRBV7-2; 7 bases fit TRBD1. Germline-derived CDR1 and CDR2 are SGHTA and FQGNSA. V lost 3 bases, J lost 2 bases, and 10 bases stayed unmatched. This CDR3 comprises 18 residues. CDR3 coding DNA: TGTGCCAGCAGCTTGCCGGGAAGGGGGCTGGCTGGGGCCAACGTCCTGACTTTC. The encoded protein is CASSLPGRGLAGANVLTF.